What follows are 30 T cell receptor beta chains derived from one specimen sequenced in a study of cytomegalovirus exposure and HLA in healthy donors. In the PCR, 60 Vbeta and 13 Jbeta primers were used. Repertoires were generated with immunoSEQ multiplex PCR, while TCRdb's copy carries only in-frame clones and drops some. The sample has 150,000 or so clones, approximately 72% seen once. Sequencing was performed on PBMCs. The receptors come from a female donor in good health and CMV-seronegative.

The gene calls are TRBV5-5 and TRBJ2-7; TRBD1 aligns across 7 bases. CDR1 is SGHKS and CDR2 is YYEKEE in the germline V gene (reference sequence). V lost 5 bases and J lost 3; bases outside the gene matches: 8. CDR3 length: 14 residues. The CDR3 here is CASRTKDRHYEQYF. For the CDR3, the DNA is TGTGCCAGCAGGACGAAGGACAGGCACTACGAGCAGTACTTC.

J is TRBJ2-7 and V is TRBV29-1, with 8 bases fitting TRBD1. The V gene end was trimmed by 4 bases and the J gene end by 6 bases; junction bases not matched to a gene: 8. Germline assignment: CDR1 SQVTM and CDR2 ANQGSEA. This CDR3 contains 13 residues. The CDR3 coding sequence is TGCAGCGTTGGGGGACAGGCGATAGGCGAGCAGTACTTC. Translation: CSVGGQAIGEQYF.

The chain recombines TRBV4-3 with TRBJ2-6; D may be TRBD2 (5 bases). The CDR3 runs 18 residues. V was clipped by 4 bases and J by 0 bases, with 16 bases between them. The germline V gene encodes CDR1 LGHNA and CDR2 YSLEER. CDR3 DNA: TGCGCCAGCAGCCTACTTCCTGCCGGGGACTCTGGGGCCAACGTCCTGACTTTC. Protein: CASSLLPAGDSGANVLTF.

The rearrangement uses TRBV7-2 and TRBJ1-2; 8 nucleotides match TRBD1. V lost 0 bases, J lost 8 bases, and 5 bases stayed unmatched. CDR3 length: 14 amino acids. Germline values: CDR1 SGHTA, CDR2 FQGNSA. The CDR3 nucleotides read TGTGCCAGCAGCTTAGCGACAGGGGCAGGAGGCTACACCTTC. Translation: CASSLATGAGGYTF.

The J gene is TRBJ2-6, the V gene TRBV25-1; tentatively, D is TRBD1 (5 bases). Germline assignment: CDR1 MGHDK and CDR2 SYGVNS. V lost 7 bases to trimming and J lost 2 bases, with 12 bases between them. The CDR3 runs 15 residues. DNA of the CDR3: TGTGCCAGCACGAGTGCAGGGACTGGGGCCAACGTCCTGACTTTC. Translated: CASTSAGTGANVLTF.

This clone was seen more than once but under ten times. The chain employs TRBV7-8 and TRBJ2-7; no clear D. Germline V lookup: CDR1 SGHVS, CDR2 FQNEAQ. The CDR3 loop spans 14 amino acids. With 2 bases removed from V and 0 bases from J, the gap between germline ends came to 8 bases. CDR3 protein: CASSLYSNSYEQYF. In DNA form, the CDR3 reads TGTGCCAGCAGCTTATACAGCAACTCCTACGAGCAGTACTTC.

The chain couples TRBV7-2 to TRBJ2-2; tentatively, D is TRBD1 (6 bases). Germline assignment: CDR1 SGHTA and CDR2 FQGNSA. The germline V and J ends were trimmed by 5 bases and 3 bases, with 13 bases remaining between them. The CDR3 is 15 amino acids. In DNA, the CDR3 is TGTGCCAGCAGCCTTGCCAAGGGGGACACCGGGGAGCTGTTTTTT. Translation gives CASSLAKGDTGELFF. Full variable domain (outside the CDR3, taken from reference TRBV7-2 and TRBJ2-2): GAGVSQSPSNKVTEKGKDVELRCDPISGHTALYWYRQSLGQGLEFLIYFQGNSAPDKSGLPSDRFSAERTGGSVSTLTIQRTQQEDSAVYLCASSLAKGDTGELFFGEGSRLTVL.

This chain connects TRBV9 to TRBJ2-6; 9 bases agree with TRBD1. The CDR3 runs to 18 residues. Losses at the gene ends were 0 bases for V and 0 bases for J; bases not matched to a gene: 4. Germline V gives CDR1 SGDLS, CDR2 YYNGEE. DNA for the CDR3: TGTGCCAGCAGCGTAGGGGACAGGGCTGGCTCTGGGGCCAACGTCCTGACTTTC. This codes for CASSVGDRAGSGANVLTF.

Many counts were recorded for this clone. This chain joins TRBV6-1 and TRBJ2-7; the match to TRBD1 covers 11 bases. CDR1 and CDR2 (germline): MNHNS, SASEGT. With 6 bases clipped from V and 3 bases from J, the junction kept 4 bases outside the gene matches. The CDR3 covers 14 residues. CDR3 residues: CASRLGTGGYEQYF. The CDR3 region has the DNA TGTGCCAGCAGGCTAGGGACAGGGGGCTACGAGCAGTACTTC.

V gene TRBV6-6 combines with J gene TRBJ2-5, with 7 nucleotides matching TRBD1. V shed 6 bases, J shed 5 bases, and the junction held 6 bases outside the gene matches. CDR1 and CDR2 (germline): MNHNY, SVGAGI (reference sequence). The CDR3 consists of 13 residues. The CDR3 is CASSERGRETQYF. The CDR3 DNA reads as TGTGCCAGCAGCGAGAGGGGGCGCGAGACCCAGTACTTC.

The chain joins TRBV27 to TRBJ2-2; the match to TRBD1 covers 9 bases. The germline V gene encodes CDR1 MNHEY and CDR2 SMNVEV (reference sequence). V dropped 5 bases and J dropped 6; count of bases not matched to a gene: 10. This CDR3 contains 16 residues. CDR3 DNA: TGTGCCAGCAGTAACAGGGGGCCGGGGATGGCCGGGGAGCTGTTTTTT. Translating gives CASSNRGPGMAGELFF.

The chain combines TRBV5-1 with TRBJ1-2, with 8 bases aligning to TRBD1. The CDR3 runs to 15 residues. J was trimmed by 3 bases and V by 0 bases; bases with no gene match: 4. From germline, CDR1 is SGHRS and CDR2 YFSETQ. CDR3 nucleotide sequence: TGCGCCAGCAGCTTGGGGCCGGACAGGGACTATGGCTACACCTTC. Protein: CASSLGPDRDYGYTF.

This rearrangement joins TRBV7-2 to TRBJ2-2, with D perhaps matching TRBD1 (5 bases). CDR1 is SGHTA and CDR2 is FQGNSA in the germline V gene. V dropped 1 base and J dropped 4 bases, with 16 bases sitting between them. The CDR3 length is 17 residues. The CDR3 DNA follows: TGTGCCAGCAGCTTAGGGGGCCGCTTGGGTCCCACCGGGGAGCTGTTTTTT. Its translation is CASSLGGRLGPTGELFF.

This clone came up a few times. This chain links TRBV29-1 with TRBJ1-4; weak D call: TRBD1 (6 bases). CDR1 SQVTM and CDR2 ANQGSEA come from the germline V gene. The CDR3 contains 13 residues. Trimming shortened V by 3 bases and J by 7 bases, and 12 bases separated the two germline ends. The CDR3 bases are TGCAGCGTTGATGAACAGGGACGTGAAAAACTGTTTTTT. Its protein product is CSVDEQGREKLFF.

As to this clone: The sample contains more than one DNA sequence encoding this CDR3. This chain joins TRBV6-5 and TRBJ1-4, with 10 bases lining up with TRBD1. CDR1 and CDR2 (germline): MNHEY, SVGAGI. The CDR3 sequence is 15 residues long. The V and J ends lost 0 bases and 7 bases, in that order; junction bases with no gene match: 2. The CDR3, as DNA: TGTGCCAGCAGTTACTCAGACAGGGGGCCTGAAAAACTGTTTTTT. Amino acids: CASSYSDRGPEKLFF.

The CDR3: CASTPAGGAYNEQFF. CDR3 nucleotide sequence: TGTGCCAGCACCCCTGCGGGAGGAGCCTACAATGAGCAGTTCTTC. The rearrangement links TRBV6-1 to TRBJ2-1; 8 nucleotides align to TRBD2. J gave up 2 bases and V 7 bases, and 7 bases lay outside the gene matches. CDR3 length: 15 amino acids. Per the germline V gene, CDR1 is MNHNS and CDR2 is SASEGT.

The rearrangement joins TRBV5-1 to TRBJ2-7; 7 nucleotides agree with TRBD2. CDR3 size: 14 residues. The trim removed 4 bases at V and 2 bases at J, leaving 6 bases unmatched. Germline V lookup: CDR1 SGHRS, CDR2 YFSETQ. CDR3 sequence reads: CASSASGQPYEQYF. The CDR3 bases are TGCGCCAGCAGCGCTAGCGGCCAACCCTACGAGCAGTACTTC.

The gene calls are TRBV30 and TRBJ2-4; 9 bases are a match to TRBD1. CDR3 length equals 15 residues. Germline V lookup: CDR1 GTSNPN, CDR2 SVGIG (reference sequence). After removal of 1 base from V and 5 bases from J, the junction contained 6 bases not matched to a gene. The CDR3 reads CAWSGGGQGENIQYF. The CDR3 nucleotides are TGTGCCTGGAGTGGGGGGGGACAGGGCGAAAACATTCAGTACTTC.

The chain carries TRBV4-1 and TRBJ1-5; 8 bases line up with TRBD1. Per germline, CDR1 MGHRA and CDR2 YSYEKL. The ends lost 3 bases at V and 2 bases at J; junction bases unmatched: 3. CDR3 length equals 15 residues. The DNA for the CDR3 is TGCGCCAGCAGCCAGTCGGGACAGGGCAATCAGCCCCAGCATTTT. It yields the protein CASSQSGQGNQPQHF.

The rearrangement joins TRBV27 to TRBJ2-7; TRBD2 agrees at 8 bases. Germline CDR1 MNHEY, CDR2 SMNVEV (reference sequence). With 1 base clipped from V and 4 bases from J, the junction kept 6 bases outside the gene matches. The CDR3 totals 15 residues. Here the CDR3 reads CASSLFQRERYEQYF. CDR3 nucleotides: TGTGCCAGCAGTTTATTCCAGCGGGAGAGATACGAGCAGTACTTC.

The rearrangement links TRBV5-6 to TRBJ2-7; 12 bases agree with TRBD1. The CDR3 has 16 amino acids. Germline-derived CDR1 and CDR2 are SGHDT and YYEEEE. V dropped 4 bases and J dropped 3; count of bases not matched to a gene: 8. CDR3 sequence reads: CASSPPGTGGRYEQYF. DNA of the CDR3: TGTGCCAGCAGCCCACCCGGGACAGGGGGCCGCTACGAGCAGTACTTC.

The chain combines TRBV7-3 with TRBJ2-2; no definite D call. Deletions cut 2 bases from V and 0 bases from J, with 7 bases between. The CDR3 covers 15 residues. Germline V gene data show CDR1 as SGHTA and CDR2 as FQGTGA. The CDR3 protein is CASSLFPTNTGELFF. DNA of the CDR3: TGTGCCAGCAGCTTATTCCCCACGAACACCGGGGAGCTGTTTTTT.

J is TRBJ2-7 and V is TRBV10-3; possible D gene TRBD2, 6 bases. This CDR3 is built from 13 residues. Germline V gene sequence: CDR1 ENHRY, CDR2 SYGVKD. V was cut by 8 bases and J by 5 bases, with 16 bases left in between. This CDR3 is CAIRGRDWHEQYF. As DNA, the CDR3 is TGTGCCATCCGGGGCAGGGACTGGCACGAGCAGTACTTC.

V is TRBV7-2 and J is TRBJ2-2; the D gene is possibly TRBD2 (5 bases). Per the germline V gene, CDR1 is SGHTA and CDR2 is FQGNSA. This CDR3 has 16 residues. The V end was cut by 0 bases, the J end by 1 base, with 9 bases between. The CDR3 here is CASSLASRGNTGELFF. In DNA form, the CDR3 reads TGTGCCAGCAGCTTAGCCTCCCGGGGGAACACCGGGGAGCTGTTTTTT.

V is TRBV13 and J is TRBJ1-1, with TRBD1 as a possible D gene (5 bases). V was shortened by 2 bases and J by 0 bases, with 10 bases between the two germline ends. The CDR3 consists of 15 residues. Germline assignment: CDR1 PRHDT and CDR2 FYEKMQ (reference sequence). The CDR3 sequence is CASSLSQGLNTEAFF. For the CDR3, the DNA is TGTGCCAGCAGCTTATCCCAGGGATTGAACACTGAAGCTTTCTTT.

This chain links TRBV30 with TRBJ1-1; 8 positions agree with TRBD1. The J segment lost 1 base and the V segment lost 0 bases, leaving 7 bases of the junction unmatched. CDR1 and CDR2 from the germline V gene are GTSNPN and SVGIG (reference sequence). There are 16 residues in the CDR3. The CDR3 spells CAWSVIIRGPNTEAFF. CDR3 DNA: TGTGCCTGGAGTGTGATTATCAGGGGGCCGAACACTGAAGCTTTCTTT.

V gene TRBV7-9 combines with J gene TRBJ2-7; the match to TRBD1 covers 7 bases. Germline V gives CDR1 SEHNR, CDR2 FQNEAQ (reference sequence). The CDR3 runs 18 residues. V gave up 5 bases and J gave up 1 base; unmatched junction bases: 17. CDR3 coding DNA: TGTGCCAGCAGCCCGCCCAGGCAGGGGGAAATTCAATCCTACGAGCAGTACTTC. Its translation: CASSPPRQGEIQSYEQYF.

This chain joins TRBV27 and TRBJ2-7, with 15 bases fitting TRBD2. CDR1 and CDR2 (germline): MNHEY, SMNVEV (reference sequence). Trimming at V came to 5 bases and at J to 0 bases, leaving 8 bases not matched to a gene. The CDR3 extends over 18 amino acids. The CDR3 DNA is TGTGCCAGCAGTCCCGGACTAGCGGGAGGGACTAGCTCCTACGAGCAGTACTTC. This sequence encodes CASSPGLAGGTSSYEQYF.

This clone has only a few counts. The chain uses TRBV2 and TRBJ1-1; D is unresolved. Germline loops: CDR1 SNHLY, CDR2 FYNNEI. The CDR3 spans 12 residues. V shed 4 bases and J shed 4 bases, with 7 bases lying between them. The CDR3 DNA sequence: TGTGCCAGCAGTGGCCCGGGCACTGAAGCTTTCTTT. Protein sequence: CASSGPGTEAFF.

CDR3 in DNA: TGTGCCTGGTCATCCGCTAGCGCCTATTCGGATACGCAGTATTTT. This sequence encodes CAWSSASAYSDTQYF. The chain carries TRBV30 and TRBJ2-3; D might be TRBD2 (6 bases). Trimming removed 5 bases from V and 6 bases from J, with 21 bases in between. The CDR3 extends over 15 amino acids. Germline V gives CDR1 GTSNPN, CDR2 SVGIG (reference sequence).